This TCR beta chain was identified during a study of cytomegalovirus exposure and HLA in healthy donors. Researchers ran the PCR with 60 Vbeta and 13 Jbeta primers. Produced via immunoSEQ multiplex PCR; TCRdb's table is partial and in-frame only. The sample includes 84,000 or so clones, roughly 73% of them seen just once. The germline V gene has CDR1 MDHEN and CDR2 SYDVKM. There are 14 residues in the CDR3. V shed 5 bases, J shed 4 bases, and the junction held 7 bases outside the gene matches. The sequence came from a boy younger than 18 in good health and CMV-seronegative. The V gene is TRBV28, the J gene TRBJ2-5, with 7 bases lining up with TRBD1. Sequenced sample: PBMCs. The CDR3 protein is CASSNKRQGETQYF. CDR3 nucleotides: TGTGCCAGCAGTAACAAGAGACAGGGAGAGACCCAGTACTTC.